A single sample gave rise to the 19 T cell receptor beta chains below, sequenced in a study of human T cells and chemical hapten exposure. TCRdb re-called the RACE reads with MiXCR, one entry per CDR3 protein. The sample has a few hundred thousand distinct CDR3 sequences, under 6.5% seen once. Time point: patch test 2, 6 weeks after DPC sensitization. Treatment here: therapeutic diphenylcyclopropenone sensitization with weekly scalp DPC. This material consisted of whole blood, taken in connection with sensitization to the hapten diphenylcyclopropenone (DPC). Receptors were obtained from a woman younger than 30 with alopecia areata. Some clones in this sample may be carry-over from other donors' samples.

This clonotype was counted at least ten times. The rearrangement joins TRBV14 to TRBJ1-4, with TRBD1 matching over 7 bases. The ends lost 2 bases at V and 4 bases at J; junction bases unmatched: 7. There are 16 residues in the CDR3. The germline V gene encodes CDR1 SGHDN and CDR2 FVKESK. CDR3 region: CASSQNRGRSNEKLFF. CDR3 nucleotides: TGTGCCAGCAGCCAAAACAGGGGCCGCAGTAATGAAAAACTGTTTTTT.

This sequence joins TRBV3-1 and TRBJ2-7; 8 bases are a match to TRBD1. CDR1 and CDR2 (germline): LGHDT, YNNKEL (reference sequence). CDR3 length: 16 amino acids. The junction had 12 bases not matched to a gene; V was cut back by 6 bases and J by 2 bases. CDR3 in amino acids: CASSTTGGRHTYEQYF. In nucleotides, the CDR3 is TGTGCCAGCAGTACCACAGGGGGACGACACACCTACGAGCAGTACTTC.

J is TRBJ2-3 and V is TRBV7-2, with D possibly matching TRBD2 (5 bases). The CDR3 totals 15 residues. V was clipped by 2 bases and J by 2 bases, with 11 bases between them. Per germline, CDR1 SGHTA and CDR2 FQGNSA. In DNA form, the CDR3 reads TGTGCCAGCAGCTTAATGCCTAGCACCACAGATACGCAGTATTTT. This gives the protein CASSLMPSTTDTQYF. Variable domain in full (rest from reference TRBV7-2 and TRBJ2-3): GAGVSQSPSNKVTEKGKDVELRCDPISGHTALYWYRQSLGQGLEFLIYFQGNSAPDKSGLPSDRFSAERTGGSVSTLTIQRTQQEDSAVYLCASSLMPSTTDTQYFGPGTRLTVL.

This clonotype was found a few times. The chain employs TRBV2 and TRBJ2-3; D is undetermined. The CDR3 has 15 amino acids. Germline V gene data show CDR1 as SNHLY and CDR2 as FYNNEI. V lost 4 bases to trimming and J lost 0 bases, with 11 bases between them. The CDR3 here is CASSVRAVSTDTQYF. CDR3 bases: TGTGCCAGCAGTGTACGGGCGGTGAGCACAGATACGCAGTATTTT.

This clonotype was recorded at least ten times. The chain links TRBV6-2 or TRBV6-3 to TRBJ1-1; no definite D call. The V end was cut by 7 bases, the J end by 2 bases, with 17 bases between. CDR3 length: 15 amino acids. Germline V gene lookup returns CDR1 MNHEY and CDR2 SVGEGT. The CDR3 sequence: CASIYPRSSNTEAFF. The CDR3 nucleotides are TGTGCCAGCATCTACCCTCGCAGCTCTAACACTGAAGCTTTCTTT.

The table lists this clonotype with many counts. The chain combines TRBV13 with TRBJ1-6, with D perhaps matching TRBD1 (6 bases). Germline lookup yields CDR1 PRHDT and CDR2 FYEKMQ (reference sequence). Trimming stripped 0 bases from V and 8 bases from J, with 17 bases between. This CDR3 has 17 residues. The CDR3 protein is CASSLGRGPRGDSPLHF. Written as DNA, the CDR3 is TGTGCCAGCAGCTTAGGCAGAGGTCCTAGGGGGGATTCACCCCTCCACTTT.

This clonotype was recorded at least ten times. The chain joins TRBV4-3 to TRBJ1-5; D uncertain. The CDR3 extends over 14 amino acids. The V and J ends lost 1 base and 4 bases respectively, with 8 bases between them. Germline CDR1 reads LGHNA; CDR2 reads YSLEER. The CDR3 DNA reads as TGCGCCAGCAGCCAAGTATACAGTAATCAGCCCCAGCATTTT. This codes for CASSQVYSNQPQHF.

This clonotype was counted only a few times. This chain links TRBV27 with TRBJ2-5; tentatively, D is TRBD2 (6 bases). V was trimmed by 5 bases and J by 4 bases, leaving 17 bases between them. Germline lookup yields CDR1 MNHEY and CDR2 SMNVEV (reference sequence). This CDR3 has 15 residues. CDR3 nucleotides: TGTGCCAGCAGTCTCGGGACTCTAGACCGAGAGACCCAGTACTTC. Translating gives CASSLGTLDRETQYF.

The CDR3 is CASSLQGFSNQPQHF. CDR3 bases: TGTGCCAGCAGCTTGCAAGGGTTTAGCAATCAGCCCCAGCATTTT. The V gene is TRBV5-5, the J gene TRBJ1-5, with D hard to call. V was pared by 1 base and J by 0 bases, with 8 bases between. This CDR3 comprises 15 residues. CDR1 is SGHKS and CDR2 is YYEKEE in the germline V gene (reference sequence).

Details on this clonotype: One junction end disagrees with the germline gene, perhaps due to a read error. The CDR3 DNA sequence: TGTGCCAGCAGCCAAGGCGCCCAAAAGACCCAGTACTTC. As protein: CASSQGAQKTQYF. This rearrangement joins TRBV3-1 to TRBJ2-5; no definite D call. Germline V lookup: CDR1 LGHDT, CDR2 YNNKEL (reference sequence). This CDR3 has 13 amino acids.

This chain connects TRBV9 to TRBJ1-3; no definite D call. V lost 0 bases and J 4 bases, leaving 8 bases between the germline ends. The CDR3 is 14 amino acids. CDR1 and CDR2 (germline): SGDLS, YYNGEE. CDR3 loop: CASSVDDAGNTIYF. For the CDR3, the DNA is TGTGCCAGCAGCGTAGATGACGCGGGAAACACCATATATTTT.

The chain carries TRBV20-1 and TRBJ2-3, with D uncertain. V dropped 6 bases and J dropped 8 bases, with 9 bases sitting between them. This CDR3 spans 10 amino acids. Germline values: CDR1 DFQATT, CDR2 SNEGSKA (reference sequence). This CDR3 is CSAIERTQYF. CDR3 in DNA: TGCAGTGCCATAGAGCGTACGCAGTATTTT.

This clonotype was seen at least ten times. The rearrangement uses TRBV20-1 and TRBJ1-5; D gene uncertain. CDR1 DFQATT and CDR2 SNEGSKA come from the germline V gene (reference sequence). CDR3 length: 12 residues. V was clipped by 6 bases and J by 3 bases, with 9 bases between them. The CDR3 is CSARTYNQPQHF. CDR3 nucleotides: TGCAGTGCCAGGACGTACAATCAGCCCCAGCATTTT.

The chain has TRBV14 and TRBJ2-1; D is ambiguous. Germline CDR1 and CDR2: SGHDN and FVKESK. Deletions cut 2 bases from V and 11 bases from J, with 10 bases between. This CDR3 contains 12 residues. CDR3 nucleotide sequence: TGTGCCAGCAGCCAAACGTATGCCAAGCAGTTCTTC. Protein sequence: CASSQTYAKQFF.

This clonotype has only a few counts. CDR3 nucleotide sequence: TGTGCCAGCAGCCTCGACAGAGTTTATCAGCCCCAGCATTTT. Its translation is CASSLDRVYQPQHF. The V call is TRBV7-2, the J call TRBJ1-5, with D tentatively TRBD1 (5 bases). V was cut by 5 bases and J by 5 bases, with 13 bases left in between. Per the germline V gene, CDR1 is SGHTA and CDR2 is FQGNSA. The CDR3 length is 14 residues.

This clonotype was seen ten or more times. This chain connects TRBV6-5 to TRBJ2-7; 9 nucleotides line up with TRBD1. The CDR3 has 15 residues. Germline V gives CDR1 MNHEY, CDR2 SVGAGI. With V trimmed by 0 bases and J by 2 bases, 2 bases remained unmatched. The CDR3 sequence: CASSYSGTGTYEQYF. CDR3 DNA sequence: TGTGCCAGCAGTTACTCTGGGACAGGGACCTACGAGCAGTACTTC.

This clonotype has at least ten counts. The CDR3: CASGDTQYF. The CDR3 DNA follows: TGTGCCAGCGGAGATACGCAGTATTTT. The chain recombines TRBV6-2 or TRBV6-3 with TRBJ2-3; D is unclear. There are 9 residues in the CDR3. Germline V gives CDR1 MNHEY, CDR2 SVGEGT. V lost 8 bases and J lost 5, with 2 bases in between.

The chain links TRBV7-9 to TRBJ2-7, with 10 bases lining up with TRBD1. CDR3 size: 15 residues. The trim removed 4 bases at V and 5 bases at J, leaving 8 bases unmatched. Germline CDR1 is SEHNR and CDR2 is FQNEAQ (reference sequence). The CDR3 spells CASSSSRDRGDEQYF. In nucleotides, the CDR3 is TGTGCCAGCAGCTCCAGCCGGGACAGGGGAGACGAGCAGTACTTC.

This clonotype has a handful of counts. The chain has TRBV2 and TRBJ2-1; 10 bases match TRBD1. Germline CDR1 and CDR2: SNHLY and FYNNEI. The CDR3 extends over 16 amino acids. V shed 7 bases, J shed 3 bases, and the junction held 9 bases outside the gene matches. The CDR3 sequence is CASTGQGDWGYNEQFF. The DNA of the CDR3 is TGTGCCAGCACCGGACAGGGGGATTGGGGCTACAATGAGCAGTTCTTC.